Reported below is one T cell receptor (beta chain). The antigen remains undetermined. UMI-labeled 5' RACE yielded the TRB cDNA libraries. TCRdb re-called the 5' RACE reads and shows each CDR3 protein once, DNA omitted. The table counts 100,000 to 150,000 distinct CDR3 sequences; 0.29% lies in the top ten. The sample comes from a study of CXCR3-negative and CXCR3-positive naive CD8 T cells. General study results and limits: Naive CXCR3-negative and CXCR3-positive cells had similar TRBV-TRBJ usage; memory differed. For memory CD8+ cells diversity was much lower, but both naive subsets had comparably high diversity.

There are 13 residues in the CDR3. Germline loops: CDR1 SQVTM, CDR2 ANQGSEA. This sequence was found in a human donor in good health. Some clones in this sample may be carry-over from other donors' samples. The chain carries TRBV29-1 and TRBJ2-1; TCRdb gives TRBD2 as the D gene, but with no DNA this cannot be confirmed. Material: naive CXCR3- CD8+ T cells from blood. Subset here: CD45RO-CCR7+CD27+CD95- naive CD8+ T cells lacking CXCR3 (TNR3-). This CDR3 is CSVGLADYNEQFF.